This TCR beta chain is from a study of T cell clonality in common variable immunodeficiency. The assay was immunoSEQ multiplex PCR, and TCRdb's table has in-frame clones only and misses some. The sample has 50,000 or so clones, none seen only once. From germline, CDR1 is MNHEY and CDR2 SVGEGT. The CDR3 contains 11 residues. This clone showed up many times. Antigen: not known. Read data end 3 residues before the CDR3 end; the end is taken from the germline J gene. Whole-study findings and limits: Fewer deletions and N-nucleotide insertions were reportedly seen in common variable immunodeficiency TCR beta sequences.

This chain connects TRBV6-2 or TRBV6-3 to TRBJ2-2, with 7 positions matching TRBD1. The TCR comes from a person between 18 and 75 years old in good health. The sequenced sample was peripheral blood mononuclear cells. CDR3 loop: CASSWDSKLFF. CDR3 DNA (partial): TGTGCCAGCAGTTGGGACAGCAAG.